Following are 9 T cell receptor beta chains from one sample sequenced in a study of CD8 T cells in Susac syndrome. A quantity of about 0.45 to 1 ug RNA underwent reverse transcription using random hexamers. TCRdb itself ran the immunoSEQ multiplex PCR reads through MiXCR, one entry per CDR3 protein. The table lists about 80,000 distinct CDR3 sequences, about 91% of them singletons. The specimen was CD8+ T cells from PBMCs. All receptors come from a human donor with multiple sclerosis.

The rearrangement links TRBV12-3 or TRBV12-4 to TRBJ1-1; D remains unclear. The CDR3 covers 17 residues. With 7 bases removed from V and 3 bases from J, the gap between germline ends came to 24 bases. The CDR3 sequence: CASTRTPRGSFDTEAFF. CDR3 DNA: TGTGCCAGCACCCGTACCCCCCGGGGTTCTTTCGACACTGAAGCTTTCTTT.

The rearrangement joins TRBV6-2 or TRBV6-3 to TRBJ2-3; TRBD1 is a possible D gene (6 bases). V shed 5 bases and J shed 4 bases, with 13 bases lying between them. Germline CDR1 reads MNHEY; CDR2 reads SVGEGT. The CDR3 is 14 amino acids. The CDR3 loop reads CASSVRGRADTQYF. The CDR3 bases are TGTGCCAGCAGTGTCAGGGGCCGGGCAGATACGCAGTATTTT.

The chain has TRBV20-1 and TRBJ2-7, with a weak D call TRBD2 (6 bases). V lost 1 base and J lost 3, with 10 bases in between. The CDR3 covers 13 residues. Germline CDR1 DFQATT, CDR2 SNEGSKA (reference sequence). Here the CDR3 reads CSARGGGSYEQYF. The CDR3 nucleotides are TGCAGTGCTAGAGGGGGAGGTAGCTACGAGCAGTACTTC.

For the CDR3, the DNA is TGTGCCAGCAGCGACGGGGAGCTTAATGAGCAGTTCTTC. Protein product: CASSDGELNEQFF. The rearrangement uses TRBV7-9 and TRBJ2-1; D may be TRBD2 (5 bases). Germline CDR1 and CDR2: SEHNR and FQNEAQ (reference sequence). The CDR3 runs 13 residues. Trimming removed 5 bases from V and 7 bases from J, with 12 bases in between.

CDR3 bases: TGTGCCAGCAGCTTCGAGGGGGAAGCCTACAATGAGCAGTTCTTC. Protein sequence: CASSFEGEAYNEQFF. The chain links TRBV5-6 to TRBJ2-1; tentatively, D is TRBD1 (6 bases). The CDR3 spans 15 residues. V was trimmed by 2 bases and J by 2 bases, leaving 11 bases between them. Per the germline V gene, CDR1 is SGHDT and CDR2 is YYEEEE.

This rearrangement joins TRBV4-1 to TRBJ2-3, with D uncertain. Trimming left V 1 base short and J 6 bases short, with 5 bases between. Per the germline V gene, CDR1 is MGHRA and CDR2 is YSYEKL. CDR3 length: 12 residues. Here the CDR3 DNA reads TGCGCCAGCAGCCAAGTTTTTGATACGCAGTATTTT. Encoded protein: CASSQVFDTQYF.

The chain couples TRBV11-2 to TRBJ2-5; 7 nucleotides line up with TRBD2. This CDR3 is 17 amino acids long. The J segment lost 4 bases and the V segment lost 5 bases, leaving 16 bases of the junction unmatched. Germline V gives CDR1 SGHAT, CDR2 FQNNGV. As DNA, the CDR3 is TGTGCCAGCAGCGGCTTGAGCGGACTAGTCCCCTCAGAGACCCAGTACTTC. Protein: CASSGLSGLVPSETQYF.

The rearrangement uses TRBV6-2 or TRBV6-3 and TRBJ2-2; 7 bases are shared with TRBD1. V was clipped by 6 bases and J by 6 bases; unmatched bases: 7. This CDR3 is built from 14 residues. CDR1 is MNHEY and CDR2 is SVGEGT in the germline V gene. The CDR3 coding sequence is TGTGCCAGCAGGCCGAGGGGGCTTCCCGGGGAGCTGTTTTTT. Translating gives CASRPRGLPGELFF.

The chain couples TRBV7-9 to TRBJ1-4; weak D call: TRBD1 (6 bases). V shed 6 bases and J shed 2 bases, with 13 bases lying between them. The CDR3 has 15 amino acids. Germline V gene data show CDR1 as SEHNR and CDR2 as FQNEAQ (reference sequence). This CDR3 reads CASRGKRGTNEKLFF. For the CDR3, the DNA is TGTGCCAGCAGAGGAAAAAGGGGGACTAATGAAAAACTGTTTTTT.